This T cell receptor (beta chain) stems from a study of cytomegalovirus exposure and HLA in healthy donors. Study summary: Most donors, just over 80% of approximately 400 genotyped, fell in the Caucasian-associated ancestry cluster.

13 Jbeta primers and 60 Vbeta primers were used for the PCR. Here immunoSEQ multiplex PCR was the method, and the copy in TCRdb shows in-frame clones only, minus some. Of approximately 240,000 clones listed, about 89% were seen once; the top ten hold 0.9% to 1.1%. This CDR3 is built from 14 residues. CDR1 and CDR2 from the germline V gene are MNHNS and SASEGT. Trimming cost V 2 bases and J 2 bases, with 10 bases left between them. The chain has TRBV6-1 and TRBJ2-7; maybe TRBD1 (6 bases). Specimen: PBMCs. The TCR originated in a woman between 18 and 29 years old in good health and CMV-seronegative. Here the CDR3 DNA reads TGTGCCAGCAGTGAACGGGCAGGGGCCTACGAGCAGTACTTC. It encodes CASSERAGAYEQYF.